These 17 T cell receptor beta chains originate from one sample sequenced in a study of blood T cell repertoires in COVID-19. The repertoire was sequenced with immunoSEQ multiplex PCR; TCRdb's copy has only in-frame clones and lacks some. Counted here are 140,000 to 150,000 clones, roughly 76% occurring once; the ten biggest clones make up roughly 8%. The sequenced sample was peripheral blood. All receptors derive from a human donor with acute or convalescent COVID-19. The donor label of this sample is uncertain.

The V call is TRBV10-3, the J call TRBJ2-1; 7 bases line up with TRBD2. Germline V gives CDR1 ENHRY, CDR2 SYGVKD. CDR3 length equals 12 residues. The V gene end was trimmed by 7 bases and the J gene end by 10 bases; junction bases not matched to a gene: 7. CDR3 nucleotide sequence: TGTGCCATCAAGCGCGGGGAGGGCGAGCAGTTCTTC. It is translated as CAIKRGEGEQFF.

The V call is TRBV18, the J call TRBJ1-2; 11 positions agree with TRBD1. This CDR3 contains 13 residues. The V segment lost 3 bases and the J segment 7 bases; nucleotides outside the gene matches: 1. Germline V lookup: CDR1 KGHSH, CDR2 LQKENI. The CDR3 bases are TGTGCCAGCTCACCCGGGACAGGGGGTGGCTACACCTTC. Protein product: CASSPGTGGGYTF.

CDR3 sequence reads: CASSTEGSNQPQHF. CDR3 sequence (DNA): TGTGCCAGCAGTACCGAGGGTAGCAATCAGCCCCAGCATTTT. The chain carries TRBV2 and TRBJ1-5; D gene ambiguous. CDR1 and CDR2 (germline): SNHLY, FYNNEI. The V gene lost 5 bases and the J gene lost 0 bases, with 8 bases spanning the gap. The CDR3 is made up of 14 amino acids.

The chain employs TRBV28 and TRBJ2-7; D uncertain. Trimming took 10 bases from V and 3 from J, leaving 10 bases between them. The CDR3 is made up of 11 amino acids. Germline CDR1 is MDHEN and CDR2 is SYDVKM. For the CDR3, the DNA is TGTGCCACCCAGAAAAACTACGAGCAGTACTTC. Amino acid sequence: CATQKNYEQYF.

The CDR3 spells CASRTGWTEAFF. The CDR3, as DNA: TGTGCCAGCCGGACAGGGTGGACTGAAGCTTTCTTT. The chain combines TRBV2 with TRBJ1-1, with 8 bases that match TRBD1. V shed 8 bases, J shed 5 bases, and the junction held 4 bases outside the gene matches. Per the germline V gene, CDR1 is SNHLY and CDR2 is FYNNEI. The CDR3 totals 12 residues.

The chain couples TRBV19 to TRBJ2-3; TRBD1 is a possible D gene (5 bases). V was cut by 5 bases and J by 5 bases, with 17 bases left in between. The CDR3 is 15 residues long. Germline lookup yields CDR1 LNHDA and CDR2 SQIVND (reference sequence). For the CDR3, the DNA is TGTGCCAGTAGTCCTGGGGCAGGCCGCGGAGATACGCAGTATTTT. Translation: CASSPGAGRGDTQYF.

The chain carries TRBV2 and TRBJ1-2; D gene unclear. The CDR3 is made up of 11 amino acids. V was pared by 5 bases and J by 7 bases, with 8 bases between. Germline V gene sequence: CDR1 SNHLY, CDR2 FYNNEI. CDR3 DNA: TGTGCCAGCAGTTTACTAGGTGGCTACACCTTC. The encoded protein is CASSLLGGYTF.

The chain employs TRBV2 and TRBJ2-5; 8 bases agree with TRBD2. Germline trimming cut 2 bases from V and 6 bases from J; bases unmatched to any gene: 8. The CDR3 spans 15 residues. Germline values: CDR1 SNHLY, CDR2 FYNNEI. The CDR3 loop reads CASSESIAGKKTQYF. CDR3 sequence (DNA): TGTGCCAGCAGTGAAAGTATAGCGGGGAAAAAGACCCAGTACTTC.

This chain joins TRBV9 and TRBJ1-2; D gene uncertain. The CDR3 is 10 amino acids. V was clipped by 7 bases and J by 4 bases, with 5 bases between them. From germline, CDR1 is SGDLS and CDR2 YYNGEE. The chain's CDR3 is CASVGYGYTF. Written as DNA, the CDR3 is TGTGCCAGCGTCGGCTATGGCTACACCTTC. Filled out from reference TRBV9 and TRBJ1-2, the complete variable domain reads DSGVTQTPKHLITATGQRVTLRCSPRSGDLSVYWYQQSLDQGLQFLIQYYNGEERAKGNILERFSAQQFPDLHSELNLSSLELGDSALYFCASVGYGYTFGSGTRLTVV.

The chain is built from TRBV10-2 and TRBJ1-2; 10 bases agree with TRBD1. The length of the CDR3 is 14 residues. The V segment lost 4 bases and the J segment 7 bases; nucleotides outside the gene matches: 6. Germline V CDR1 and CDR2: WSHSY, SAAADI. The CDR3 sequence is CASSVGTGVFGYTF. DNA of the CDR3: TGCGCCAGCAGTGTTGGGACAGGGGTTTTTGGCTACACCTTC.

This sequence joins TRBV7-8 and TRBJ2-6; no reliable D call. Per germline, CDR1 SGHVS and CDR2 FQNEAQ. With 7 bases removed from V and 0 bases from J, the gap between germline ends came to 19 bases. This CDR3 region has 18 residues. The CDR3: CASIRDSRPSSGANVLTF. CDR3 in DNA: TGTGCCAGCATAAGAGATAGCCGTCCCTCCTCTGGGGCCAACGTCCTGACTTTC.

The gene calls are TRBV4-2 and TRBJ1-4; 9 positions match TRBD1. The junction had 9 bases not matched to a gene; V was cut back by 5 bases and J by 8 bases. CDR3 size: 15 residues. Looked up from germline, CDR1 is LGHNA and CDR2 is YNFKEQ. Written as DNA, the CDR3 is TGTGCCAGCAGCGCGCCGGGACAGGGTGTCGAAAAACTGTTTTTT. The encoded protein is CASSAPGQGVEKLFF.

This clone has a single count. The gene calls are TRBV4-1 and TRBJ1-2; D not certain. Trimming pared 0 bases from V and 4 bases from J, leaving 9 bases between. This CDR3 comprises 14 residues. Germline loops: CDR1 MGHRA, CDR2 YSYEKL. The CDR3 spells CASSQEPRGYGYTF. CDR3 nucleotide sequence: TGCGCCAGCAGCCAAGAACCGAGAGGCTATGGCTACACCTTC.

The V and J genes are TRBV27 and TRBJ1-2; 7 nucleotides agree with TRBD1. The CDR3 length is 14 residues. Germline-derived CDR1 and CDR2 are MNHEY and SMNVEV (reference sequence). V trimming: 5 bases; J trimming: 7 bases; junction bases outside the gene matches: 10. The CDR3 is CASSTPGQLSGYTF. The CDR3 DNA follows: TGTGCCAGCAGTACCCCGGGACAGCTCTCTGGCTACACCTTC.

This rearrangement joins TRBV5-4 to TRBJ1-1; TRBD1 matches at 12 bases. V was pared by 3 bases and J by 3 bases, with 6 bases of the junction left unmatched. Germline-derived CDR1 and CDR2 are SGHNT and YYREEE (reference sequence). The CDR3 consists of 16 residues. The CDR3 coding sequence is TGTGCCAGCAGCTCGGGGGACAGGGGGCCGGACACTGAAGCTTTCTTT. Translated, it gives CASSSGDRGPDTEAFF.

The V gene is TRBV19, the J gene TRBJ2-6, with D perhaps matching TRBD1 (7 bases). The CDR3 is 16 amino acids. Trimming shortened V by 3 bases and J by 0 bases, and 9 bases separated the two germline ends. Germline CDR1 LNHDA, CDR2 SQIVND (reference sequence). CDR3 DNA: TGTGCCAGTAGTATCAGGGGGGACTCTGGGGCCAACGTCCTGACTTTC. Translating it yields CASSIRGDSGANVLTF.

This chain links TRBV11-3 with TRBJ2-5, with 8 bases that match TRBD2. This CDR3 comprises 14 residues. The germline V gene encodes CDR1 SGHNT and CDR2 YENEEA. V lost 4 bases, J lost 5 bases, and 6 bases stayed unmatched. CDR3 sequence: CASSSGGAGETQYF. The CDR3 nucleotides are TGTGCCAGCAGCTCCGGGGGGGCCGGGGAGACCCAGTACTTC.